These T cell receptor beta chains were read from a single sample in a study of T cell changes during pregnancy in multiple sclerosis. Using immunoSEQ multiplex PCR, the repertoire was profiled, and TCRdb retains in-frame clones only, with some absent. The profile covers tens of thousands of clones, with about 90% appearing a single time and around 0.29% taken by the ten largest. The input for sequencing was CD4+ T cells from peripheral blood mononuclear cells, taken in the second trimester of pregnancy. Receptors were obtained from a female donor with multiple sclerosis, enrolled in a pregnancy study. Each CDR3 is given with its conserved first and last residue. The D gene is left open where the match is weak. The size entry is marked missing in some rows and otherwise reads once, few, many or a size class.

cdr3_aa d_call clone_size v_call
CAWSDDGDQPQHF . . TRBV30
CASSLNQGYNGYTF . few TRBV7-9
CASSEGRGNEQFF . . TRBV2
CASSSGTSYEQYF . once TRBV5-6
CASSLAKGQVDYGYTF . . TRBV7-9
CASSQVSTVTYNEQFF . once TRBV4-1
CASSLTGGSNQPQHF TRBD1 . TRBV27
CASSEWAGNEKLFF . . TRBV25-1
CASSVGQGYTGELFF TRBD1 . TRBV9
CASSREDIANSPLHF . . TRBV4-1
CASSVYRPYTEAFF . . TRBV2
CASSGPLGAGAEAFF . . TRBV9
CASSVTGQNTQYF . . TRBV6-1
CASSLGESYEQYF . . TRBV5-5
CASSTGQGGEKLFF TRBD1 . TRBV5-8